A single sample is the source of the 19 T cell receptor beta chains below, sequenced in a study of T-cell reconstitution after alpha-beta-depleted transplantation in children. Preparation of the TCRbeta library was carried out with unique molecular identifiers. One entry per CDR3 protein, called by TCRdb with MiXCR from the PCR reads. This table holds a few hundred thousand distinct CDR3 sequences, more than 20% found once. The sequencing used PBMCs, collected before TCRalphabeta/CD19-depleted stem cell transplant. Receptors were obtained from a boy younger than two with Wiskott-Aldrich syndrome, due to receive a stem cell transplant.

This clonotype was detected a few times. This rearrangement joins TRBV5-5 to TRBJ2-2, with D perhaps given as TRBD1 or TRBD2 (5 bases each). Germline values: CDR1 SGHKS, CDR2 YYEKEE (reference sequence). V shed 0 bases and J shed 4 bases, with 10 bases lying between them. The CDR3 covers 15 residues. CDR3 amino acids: CASSLAGRITGELFF. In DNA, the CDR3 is TGTGCCAGCAGCTTGGCGGGACGGATCACCGGGGAGCTGTTTTTT.

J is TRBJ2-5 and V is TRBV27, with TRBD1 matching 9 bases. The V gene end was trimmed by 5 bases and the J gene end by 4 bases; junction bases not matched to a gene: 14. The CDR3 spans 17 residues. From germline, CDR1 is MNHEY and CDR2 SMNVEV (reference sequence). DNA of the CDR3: TGTGCCAGCAGTAGATGGGGGAACAGGGGGCGGCGAGAGACCCAGTACTTC. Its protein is CASSRWGNRGRRETQYF.

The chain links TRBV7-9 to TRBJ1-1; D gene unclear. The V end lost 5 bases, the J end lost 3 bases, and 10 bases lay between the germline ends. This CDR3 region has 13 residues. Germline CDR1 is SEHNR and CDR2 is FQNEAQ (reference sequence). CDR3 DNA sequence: TGTGCCAGCAGCCCTACCCGACACACTGAAGCTTTCTTT. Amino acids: CASSPTRHTEAFF.

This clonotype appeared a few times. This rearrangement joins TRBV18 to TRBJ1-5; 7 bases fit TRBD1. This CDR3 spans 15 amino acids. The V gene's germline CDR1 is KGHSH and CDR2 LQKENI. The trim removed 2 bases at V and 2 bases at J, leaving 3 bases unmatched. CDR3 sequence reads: CASSPDRERNQPQHF. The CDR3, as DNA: TGTGCCAGCTCACCAGACAGGGAGCGCAATCAGCCCCAGCATTTT.

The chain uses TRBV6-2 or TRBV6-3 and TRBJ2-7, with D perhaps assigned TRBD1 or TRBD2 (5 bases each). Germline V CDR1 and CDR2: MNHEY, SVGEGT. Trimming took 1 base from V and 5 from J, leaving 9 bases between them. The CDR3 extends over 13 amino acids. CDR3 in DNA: TGTGCCAGCAGTTACTGGGACCGTCACGAGCAGTACTTC. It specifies CASSYWDRHEQYF.

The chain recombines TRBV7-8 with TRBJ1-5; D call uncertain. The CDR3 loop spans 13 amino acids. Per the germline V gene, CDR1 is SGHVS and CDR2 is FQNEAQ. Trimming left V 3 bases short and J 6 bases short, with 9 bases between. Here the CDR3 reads CASSLERSQPQHF. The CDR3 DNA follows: TGTGCCAGCAGCTTGGAGAGAAGTCAGCCCCAGCATTTT.

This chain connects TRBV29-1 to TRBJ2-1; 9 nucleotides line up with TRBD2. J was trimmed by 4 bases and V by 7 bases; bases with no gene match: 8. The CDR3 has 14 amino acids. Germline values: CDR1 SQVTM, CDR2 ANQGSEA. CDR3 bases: TGCAGCGCCGGGAGGCGGGAGGGGTACAATGAGCAGTTCTTC. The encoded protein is CSAGRREGYNEQFF.

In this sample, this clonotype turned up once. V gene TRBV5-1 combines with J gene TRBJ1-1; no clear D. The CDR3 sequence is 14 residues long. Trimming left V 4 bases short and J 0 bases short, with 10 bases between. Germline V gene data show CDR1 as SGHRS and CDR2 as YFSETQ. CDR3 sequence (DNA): TGCGCCAGCAGCCCGGCCGGGCTGAACACTGAAGCTTTCTTT. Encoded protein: CASSPAGLNTEAFF.

The CDR3 coding sequence is TGCGCCAGCCGAGAGGGTGACGTCGATGGCTACACCTTC. This codes for CASREGDVDGYTF. The chain combines TRBV5-1 with TRBJ1-2; D is ambiguous. Germline CDR1 and CDR2: SGHRS and YFSETQ. This CDR3 is 13 amino acids long. V was trimmed by 7 bases and J by 6 bases, leaving 16 bases between them.

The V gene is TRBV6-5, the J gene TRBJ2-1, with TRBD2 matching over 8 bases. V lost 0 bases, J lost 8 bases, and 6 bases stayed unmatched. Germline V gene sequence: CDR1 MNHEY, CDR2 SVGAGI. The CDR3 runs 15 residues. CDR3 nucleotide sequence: TGTGCCAGCAGTTACTCCAGCGGGGGAAGCGATGAGCAGTTCTTC. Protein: CASSYSSGGSDEQFF.

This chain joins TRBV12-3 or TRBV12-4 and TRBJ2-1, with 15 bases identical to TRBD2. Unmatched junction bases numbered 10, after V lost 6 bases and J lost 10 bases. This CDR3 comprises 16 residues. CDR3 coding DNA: TGTGCCAGCAGCCAACCCGGGACTAGCGGGAGGCGAGAGCAGTTCTTC. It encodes CASSQPGTSGRREQFF.

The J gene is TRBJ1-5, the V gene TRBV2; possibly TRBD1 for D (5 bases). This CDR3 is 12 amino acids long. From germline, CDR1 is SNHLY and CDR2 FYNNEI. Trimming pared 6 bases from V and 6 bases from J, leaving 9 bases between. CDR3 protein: CASSRDGQPQHF. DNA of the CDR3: TGTGCCAGCAGCAGGGACGGTCAGCCCCAGCATTTT.

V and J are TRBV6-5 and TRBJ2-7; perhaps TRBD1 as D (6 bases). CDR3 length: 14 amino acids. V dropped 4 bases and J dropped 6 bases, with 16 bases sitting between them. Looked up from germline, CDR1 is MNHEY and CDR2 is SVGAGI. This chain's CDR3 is CASSSVQGGIEQYF. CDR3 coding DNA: TGTGCCAGCAGTTCTGTACAGGGTGGGATCGAGCAGTACTTC.

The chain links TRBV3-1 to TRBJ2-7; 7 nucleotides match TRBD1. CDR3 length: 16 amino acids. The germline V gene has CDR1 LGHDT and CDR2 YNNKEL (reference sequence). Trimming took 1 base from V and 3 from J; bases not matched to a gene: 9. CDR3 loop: CASSQGFWGQNYEQYF. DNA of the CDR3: TGTGCCAGCAGCCAAGGATTCTGGGGACAGAACTACGAGCAGTACTTC.

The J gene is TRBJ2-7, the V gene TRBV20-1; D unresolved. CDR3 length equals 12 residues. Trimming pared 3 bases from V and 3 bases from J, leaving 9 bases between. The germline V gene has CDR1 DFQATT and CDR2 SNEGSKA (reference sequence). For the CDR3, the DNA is TGCAGTGCTAGGCTGGGGATCTACGAGCAGTACTTC. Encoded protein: CSARLGIYEQYF.

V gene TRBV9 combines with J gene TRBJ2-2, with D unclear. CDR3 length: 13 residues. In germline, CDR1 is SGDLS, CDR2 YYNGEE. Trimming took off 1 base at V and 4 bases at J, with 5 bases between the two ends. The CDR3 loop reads CASSVRPTGELFF. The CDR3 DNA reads TGTGCCAGCAGCGTAAGGCCCACCGGGGAGCTGTTTTTT.

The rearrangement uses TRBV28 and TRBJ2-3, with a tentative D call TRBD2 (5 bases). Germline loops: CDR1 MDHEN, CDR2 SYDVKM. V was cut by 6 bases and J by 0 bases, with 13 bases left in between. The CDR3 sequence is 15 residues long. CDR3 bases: TGTGCCAGCAGGCGGGCAGGAATCAGCACAGATACGCAGTATTTT. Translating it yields CASRRAGISTDTQYF.

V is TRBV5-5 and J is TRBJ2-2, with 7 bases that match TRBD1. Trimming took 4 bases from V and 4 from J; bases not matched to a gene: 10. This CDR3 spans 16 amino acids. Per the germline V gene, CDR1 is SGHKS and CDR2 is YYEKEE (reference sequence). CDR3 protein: CASSGPTGPSTGELFF. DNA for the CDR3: TGTGCCAGCAGCGGACCGACAGGGCCAAGCACCGGGGAGCTGTTTTTT.

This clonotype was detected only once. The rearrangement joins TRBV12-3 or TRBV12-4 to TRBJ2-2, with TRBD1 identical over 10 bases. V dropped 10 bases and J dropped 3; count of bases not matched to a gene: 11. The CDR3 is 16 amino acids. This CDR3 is CATHTKTGGYTGELFF. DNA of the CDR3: TGTGCCACCCACACAAAGACAGGGGGCTACACCGGGGAGCTGTTTTTT.